The TCR beta chain under discussion was sequenced for a study of blood T cell repertoires in COVID-19. Trimming cost V 4 bases and J 5 bases; bases outside gene matches: 3. Looked up from germline, CDR1 is SNHLY and CDR2 is FYNNEI. The CDR3 totals 14 residues. Per the original methods: Reference gene primer amplification in the assay estimated nucleated cell counts. Data came from immunoSEQ multiplex PCR; TCRdb stores just in-frame clones and leaves some out. The V and J calls and clone size come from that table; D and trimming were worked out from the DNA. The table has about 670,000 clones, about nine tenths seen once.

This rearrangement joins TRBV2 to TRBJ1-4; 8 bases are a match to TRBD1. This clonotype originated in a woman aged 18-29 years with acute or convalescent COVID-19. The sequenced sample consisted of peripheral blood. CDR3 residues: CASSAGQGNEKLFF. In DNA, the CDR3 is TGTGCCAGCAGTGCAGGACAGGGCAATGAAAAACTGTTTTTT.